What follows is one T cell receptor beta chain and its context. Its target is not known. A read error may account for a junction end that differs from germline. MiXCR, applied by TCRdb to the 5' RACE reads, yields one record per CDR3 protein. The table has 350,000 to 500,000 distinct CDR3 sequences, around 20% seen once. The entry originates in a study of T-cell memory formation after mild COVID-19. Whole-study findings and limits: Some clones that responded turned up in pre-infection memory, which suggests that cross-reactive memory joined in.

The CDR3 spans 13 residues. CDR1 is MNHNY, CDR2 SVGAGI, per germline (reference sequence). The genes are TRBV6-6 and TRBJ2-1; D might be TRBD1 (5 bases). The sample was PBMCs or a T cell subset sorted from them (not recorded which). This sequence originates from an adult woman who had mild COVID-19 (a few samples of this study predate the infection). Cell type and time point are not known. DNA for the CDR3: TGTGCCAGCAGCCCCCCTTTTCAGGGTACTACGGTCTTC. This encodes CASSPPFQGTTVF.